One sample yielded the 32 T cell receptor beta chains listed below, sequenced in a study of cytomegalovirus exposure and HLA in healthy donors. PCR used 60 Vbeta primers and 13 Jbeta primers. TCRdb keeps only in-frame clones here, not all; method: immunoSEQ multiplex PCR. The table records about 110,000 clones, about four fifths of them present only once. The sample consisted of PBMCs. The source is a woman aged 45-65 years in good health and CMV-seropositive.

This clone was observed a handful of times. The rearrangement uses TRBV7-9 and TRBJ2-1, with 8 bases fitting TRBD2. Per germline, CDR1 SEHNR and CDR2 FQNEAQ (reference sequence). V lost 5 bases, J lost 7 bases, and 19 bases stayed unmatched. This CDR3 is 18 amino acids long. CDR3 protein: CASSIRPLWTSPLNEQFF. DNA of the CDR3: TGTGCCAGCAGCATCCGGCCCCTGTGGACTAGCCCGCTAAATGAGCAGTTCTTC.

This clone has only a few counts. V gene TRBV7-2 combines with J gene TRBJ1-1, with a tentative D call TRBD1 (5 bases). The CDR3 consists of 14 residues. V was clipped by 5 bases and J by 4 bases, with 14 bases between them. Per germline, CDR1 SGHTA and CDR2 FQGNSA. The CDR3: CASSPQHRGTEAFF. Here the CDR3 DNA reads TGTGCCAGCAGCCCCCAACATAGGGGCACTGAAGCTTTCTTT. Full variable domain (outside the CDR3, taken from reference TRBV7-2 and TRBJ1-1): GAGVSQSPSNKVTEKGKDVELRCDPISGHTALYWYRQSLGQGLEFLIYFQGNSAPDKSGLPSDRFSAERTGGSVSTLTIQRTQQEDSAVYLCASSPQHRGTEAFFGQGTRLTVV.

The rearrangement links TRBV7-9 to TRBJ2-7; a weak D match, TRBD1 (6 bases). CDR3 length equals 14 residues. The germline CDR1 and CDR2 sequences are SEHNR and FQNEAQ (reference sequence). The V end was cut by 5 bases, the J end by 4 bases, with 15 bases between. The CDR3 coding sequence is TGTGCCAGCAGCACAAGTTTTAGGGGGTACGAGCAGTACTTC. Translated, it gives CASSTSFRGYEQYF.

The chain couples TRBV27 to TRBJ1-1, with 10 bases fitting TRBD1. The trim removed 5 bases at V and 4 bases at J, leaving 7 bases unmatched. This CDR3 comprises 15 residues. Germline V gene data show CDR1 as MNHEY and CDR2 as SMNVEV (reference sequence). The CDR3 DNA reads as TGTGCCAGCAGTCCCTTCGGGACAGGGGCCACTGAAGCTTTCTTT. Its translation is CASSPFGTGATEAFF.

This sequence joins TRBV19 and TRBJ2-7, with a tentative D call TRBD2 (6 bases). V was clipped by 5 bases and J by 3 bases, with 17 bases between them. Germline CDR1 is LNHDA and CDR2 is SQIVND (reference sequence). The CDR3 loop spans 15 amino acids. Here the CDR3 DNA reads TGTGCCAGTAGTGAAATGGGGGACTTCTACTACGAGCAGTACTTC. Its protein product is CASSEMGDFYYEQYF. The whole variable domain, remainder taken from reference TRBV19 and TRBJ2-7, is DGGITQSPKYLFRKEGQNVTLSCEQNLNHDAMYWYRQDPGQGLRLIYYSQIVNDFQKGDIAEGYSVSREKKESFPLTVTSAQKNPTAFYLCASSEMGDFYYEQYFGPGTRLTVT.

The chain employs TRBV4-1 and TRBJ1-6; perhaps TRBD1 as D (5 bases). The CDR3 has 15 amino acids. V was trimmed by 3 bases and J by 9 bases, leaving 15 bases between them. Germline V lookup: CDR1 MGHRA, CDR2 YSYEKL. The CDR3, as DNA: TGCGCCAGCAGCCACGGCCCCAGGGAAAGTTCACCCCTCCACTTT. It is translated as CASSHGPRESSPLHF.

This sequence joins TRBV14 and TRBJ1-5, with D possibly being TRBD1 (5 bases). CDR1 is SGHDN and CDR2 is FVKESK in the germline V gene. The CDR3 contains 12 residues. The V end lost 2 bases, the J end lost 9 bases, and 8 bases lay between the germline ends. CDR3 bases: TGTGCCAGCAGCCAATGGGGGGGGCCCCAGCATTTT. Amino acid sequence: CASSQWGGPQHF.

The chain joins TRBV4-1 to TRBJ1-2; TRBD1 matches at 9 bases. V shed 3 bases, J shed 5 bases, and the junction held 10 bases outside the gene matches. The CDR3 extends over 16 amino acids. The V gene's germline CDR1 is MGHRA and CDR2 YSYEKL. The CDR3 protein is CASSQEDRGAMYGYTF. The CDR3 DNA reads as TGCGCCAGCAGCCAGGAGGACAGGGGAGCTATGTATGGCTACACCTTC.

V gene TRBV19 combines with J gene TRBJ2-5, with D maybe TRBD1 (6 bases). CDR3 size: 15 residues. The V gene lost 4 bases and the J gene lost 2 bases, with 14 bases spanning the gap. Germline CDR1 is LNHDA and CDR2 is SQIVND (reference sequence). The CDR3 DNA follows: TGTGCCAGTAGTACCCGCAGGGGCCCGCAAGAGACCCAGTACTTC. Its translation: CASSTRRGPQETQYF.

CDR3 amino acids: CASSLGRGRPNTEAFF. The CDR3 bases are TGTGCCAGCAGCTTAGGCAGGGGGCGGCCGAACACTGAAGCTTTCTTT. This chain links TRBV7-2 with TRBJ1-1, with 8 bases lining up with TRBD1. CDR3 length equals 16 residues. Trimming at V came to 1 base and at J to 1 base, leaving 5 bases not matched to a gene. In germline, CDR1 is SGHTA, CDR2 FQGNSA.

The chain combines TRBV19 with TRBJ1-2, with TRBD1 identical over 7 bases. V dropped 6 bases and J dropped 2; count of bases not matched to a gene: 6. Germline CDR1 and CDR2: LNHDA and SQIVND (reference sequence). This CDR3 contains 14 residues. The CDR3 loop reads CASRSRQGNYGYTF. As DNA, the CDR3 is TGTGCCAGTAGATCTAGACAGGGAAACTATGGCTACACCTTC.

The chain is built from TRBV28 and TRBJ2-5, with 11 bases identical to TRBD2. This CDR3 is 14 amino acids long. Germline V gives CDR1 MDHEN, CDR2 SYDVKM. The V and J ends lost 6 bases and 1 base, in that order; junction bases with no gene match: 1. Here the CDR3 reads CASRLAGGQETQYF. For the CDR3, the DNA is TGTGCCAGCAGGCTAGCGGGGGGCCAAGAGACCCAGTACTTC.

The genes are TRBV6-4 and TRBJ1-2, with TRBD1 identical over 9 bases. This CDR3 has 14 amino acids. V was pared by 0 bases and J by 5 bases, with 1 base of the junction left unmatched. The germline V gene has CDR1 MRHNA and CDR2 SNTAGT. CDR3 sequence reads: CASSDSGTGYGYTF. The CDR3 region has the DNA TGTGCCAGCAGTGACTCGGGGACAGGGTATGGCTACACCTTC.

V and J are TRBV9 and TRBJ1-3, with D tentatively TRBD1 (5 bases). Trimming took off 3 bases at V and 2 bases at J, with 15 bases between the two ends. Looked up from germline, CDR1 is SGDLS and CDR2 is YYNGEE. The CDR3 totals 16 residues. This chain's CDR3 is CASSEGMRYTGNTIYF. DNA of the CDR3: TGTGCCAGCAGCGAGGGGATGAGGTACACTGGAAACACCATATATTTT.

The chain combines TRBV5-3 with TRBJ1-5, with D uncertain. TRBV5-3 is identified as an open reading frame with a role that is uncertain. The CDR3 is 14 residues long. V gave up 4 bases and J gave up 7 bases, with 15 bases separating them. The CDR3 loop reads CARSPRWLRQPQHF. CDR3 sequence (DNA): TGTGCCAGAAGCCCGCGGTGGCTGAGACAGCCCCAGCATTTT.

The V and J genes are TRBV6-5 and TRBJ2-1; D gene ambiguous. V was cut by 8 bases and J by 0 bases, with 8 bases left in between. The germline V gene encodes CDR1 MNHEY and CDR2 SVGAGI. The CDR3 covers 13 residues. The CDR3, as DNA: TGTGCCAGCCGCGCACTCTCCTACAATGAGCAGTTCTTC. Encoded protein: CASRALSYNEQFF.

The V call is TRBV27, the J call TRBJ1-6; TRBD1 agrees at 8 bases. Per germline, CDR1 MNHEY and CDR2 SMNVEV (reference sequence). The trim removed 0 bases at V and 10 bases at J, leaving 11 bases unmatched. The CDR3 runs 17 residues. In DNA form, the CDR3 reads TGTGCCAGCAGTTTATCAACCCCGGGACAGGTACAATCACCCCTCCACTTT. Amino acid sequence: CASSLSTPGQVQSPLHF.

The J gene is TRBJ1-2, the V gene TRBV15; a possible D gene is TRBD1 (5 bases). The germline V gene encodes CDR1 LNHNV and CDR2 YYDKDF (reference sequence). This CDR3 comprises 17 residues. Deletions cut 3 bases from V and 0 bases from J, with 17 bases between. The DNA for the CDR3 is TGTGCCACCAGCAGGCCCGGGCAACCGACAGCTAACTATGGCTACACCTTC. Its translation: CATSRPGQPTANYGYTF.

The V call is TRBV4-3, the J call TRBJ1-2; 8 bases match TRBD1. Trimming took 3 bases from V and 4 from J; bases not matched to a gene: 1. CDR1 is LGHNA and CDR2 is YSLEER in the germline V gene. The CDR3 length is 13 residues. CDR3 sequence (DNA): TGCGCCAGCAGCCATGGGACAGGCTATGGCTACACCTTC. Its translation is CASSHGTGYGYTF.

The chain links TRBV7-8 to TRBJ1-1; D is perhaps TRBD1 (6 bases). Per germline, CDR1 SGHVS and CDR2 FQNEAQ. The CDR3 sequence is 18 residues long. The V gene lost 3 bases and the J gene lost 2 bases, with 22 bases spanning the gap. The CDR3 DNA follows: TGTGCCAGCAGCTTGACGCAGATCAACAGGGTAGGAAACACTGAAGCTTTCTTT. Its translation: CASSLTQINRVGNTEAFF.

The chain's CDR3 is CASSQDGEGGFWDEQYF. The CDR3 DNA reads as TGTGCCAGCAGCCAAGACGGGGAGGGGGGCTTCTGGGACGAGCAGTACTTC. This chain uses TRBV4-2 with TRBJ2-7; possibly TRBD2 for D (7 bases). With 0 bases removed from V and 5 bases from J, the gap between germline ends came to 20 bases. Per germline, CDR1 LGHNA and CDR2 YNFKEQ. The CDR3 totals 17 residues.

This sequence joins TRBV4-1 and TRBJ2-5, with a weak D call TRBD2 (6 bases). The DNA end favors TRBJ2-7, so the J call may be wrong. This CDR3 has 14 residues. Germline V CDR1 and CDR2: MGHRA, YSYEKL. The CDR3 DNA reads TGCGCCAGCAGCCGGAGGGAGAGGGCCTACGAGCAGTACTTC. It specifies CASSRRERAYEQYF.

V and J are TRBV5-1 and TRBJ2-3, with TRBD2 identical over 13 bases. Trimming removed 4 bases from V and 2 bases from J; junction bases left unmatched: 4. This CDR3 has 16 amino acids. Germline V gives CDR1 SGHRS, CDR2 YFSETQ. As DNA, the CDR3 is TGCGCCAGCAGCCCGGGACTAGCGGGATCCACAGATACGCAGTATTTT. Translation gives CASSPGLAGSTDTQYF. Based on the CDR3 plus reference TRBV5-1 and TRBJ2-3, the full variable domain is KAGVTQTPRYLIKTRGQQVTLSCSPISGHRSVSWYQQTPGQGLQFLFEYFSETQRNKGNFPGRFSGRQFSNSRSEMNVSTLELGDSALYLCASSPGLAGSTDTQYFGPGTRLTVL.

CDR3 protein: CASRSAPREITEAFF. CDR3 sequence (DNA): TGTGCCAGTAGAAGCGCCCCAAGGGAGATCACTGAAGCTTTCTTT. The chain employs TRBV19 and TRBJ1-1; D remains ambiguous. CDR3 length: 15 residues. Trimming pared 6 bases from V and 4 bases from J, leaving 18 bases between. Germline assignment: CDR1 LNHDA and CDR2 SQIVND (reference sequence).

This clone was seen only a few times. The chain links TRBV5-1 to TRBJ2-4; 10 positions match TRBD2. Unmatched junction bases numbered 2, after V lost 2 bases and J lost 3 bases. The CDR3 loop spans 15 amino acids. Looked up from germline, CDR1 is SGHRS and CDR2 is YFSETQ. CDR3 protein: CASSLAGGSKNIQYF. The CDR3 DNA reads TGCGCCAGCAGCTTAGCGGGGGGGAGCAAAAACATTCAGTACTTC.

Details on this clone: Compared with germline, one end of the junction differs, possibly owing to a read error. The genes are TRBV30 and TRBJ1-1, with TRBD1 as a possible D gene (6 bases). There are 13 residues in the CDR3. Germline V lookup: CDR1 GTSNPN, CDR2 SVGIG (reference sequence). The CDR3 spells CAWSTDRNAEAFF. The CDR3 DNA reads TGTGCCTGGAGCACCGACAGGAACGCTGAAGCTTTCTTT.

The chain combines TRBV5-1 with TRBJ2-6, with D maybe TRBD2 (6 bases). Trimming stripped 4 bases from V and 2 bases from J, with 22 bases between. The CDR3 is 19 residues long. Germline values: CDR1 SGHRS, CDR2 YFSETQ. The CDR3 is CASSAFSRRGTTGANVLTF. DNA for the CDR3: TGCGCCAGCAGCGCCTTTTCAAGGAGGGGAACCACTGGGGCCAACGTCCTGACTTTC.

Worth noting for this clone: Relative to the germline gene, one junction end is altered; a read error may explain this. The chain joins TRBV7-7 to TRBJ2-5, with TRBD2 matching 10 bases. The V gene's germline CDR1 is SSHAT and CDR2 FNYEAQ (reference sequence). The CDR3 sequence is 16 residues long. DNA of the CDR3: TGTGCTAGCAGCCTGATTGTAGCGGGGGGCCCGGAGACCCAGTACTTC. This sequence encodes CASSLIVAGGPETQYF.

V usage is TRBV19 and J usage is TRBJ1-1; D might be TRBD1 (5 bases). The CDR3 consists of 14 residues. The V and J ends lost 6 bases and 1 base respectively, with 12 bases between them. From germline, CDR1 is LNHDA and CDR2 SQIVND (reference sequence). CDR3 sequence reads: CASRYGRENTEAFF. The CDR3 nucleotides are TGTGCCAGTAGATACGGCAGGGAGAACACTGAAGCTTTCTTT.

The rearrangement uses TRBV30 and TRBJ1-2, with 7 bases lining up with TRBD1. The germline V gene has CDR1 GTSNPN and CDR2 SVGIG (reference sequence). The CDR3 covers 18 residues. With V trimmed by 0 bases and J by 7 bases, 20 bases remained unmatched. The CDR3 loop is CAWSVTLGRTGFGGGYTF. Here the CDR3 DNA reads TGTGCCTGGAGTGTAACTTTAGGTAGGACAGGCTTCGGAGGTGGCTACACCTTC. The variable domain in full, completed from reference TRBV30 and TRBJ1-2, reads SQTIHQWPATLVQPVGSPLSLECTVEGTSNPNLYWYRQAAGRGLQLLFYSVGIGQISSEVPQNLSASRPQDRQFILSSKKLLLSDSGFYLCAWSVTLGRTGFGGGYTFGSGTRLTVV.

The rearrangement uses TRBV10-3 and TRBJ2-5; 13 positions match TRBD2. Trimming took 5 bases from V and 1 from J; bases not matched to a gene: 4. CDR1 ENHRY and CDR2 SYGVKD come from the germline V gene. The CDR3 loop spans 16 amino acids. This CDR3 reads CAISPGLAGPQETQYF. DNA of the CDR3: TGTGCCATCAGTCCGGGACTAGCGGGGCCCCAAGAGACCCAGTACTTC.

This clone was seen once. This chain joins TRBV30 and TRBJ2-2; maybe TRBD1 (6 bases). CDR1 GTSNPN and CDR2 SVGIG come from the germline V gene (reference sequence). The V end lost 3 bases, the J end lost 4 bases, and 15 bases lay between the germline ends. The length of the CDR3 is 15 residues. Written as DNA, the CDR3 is TGTGCCTGGAGGGACAGCGCGAAAACCACCGGGGAGCTGTTTTTT. Amino acids: CAWRDSAKTTGELFF.